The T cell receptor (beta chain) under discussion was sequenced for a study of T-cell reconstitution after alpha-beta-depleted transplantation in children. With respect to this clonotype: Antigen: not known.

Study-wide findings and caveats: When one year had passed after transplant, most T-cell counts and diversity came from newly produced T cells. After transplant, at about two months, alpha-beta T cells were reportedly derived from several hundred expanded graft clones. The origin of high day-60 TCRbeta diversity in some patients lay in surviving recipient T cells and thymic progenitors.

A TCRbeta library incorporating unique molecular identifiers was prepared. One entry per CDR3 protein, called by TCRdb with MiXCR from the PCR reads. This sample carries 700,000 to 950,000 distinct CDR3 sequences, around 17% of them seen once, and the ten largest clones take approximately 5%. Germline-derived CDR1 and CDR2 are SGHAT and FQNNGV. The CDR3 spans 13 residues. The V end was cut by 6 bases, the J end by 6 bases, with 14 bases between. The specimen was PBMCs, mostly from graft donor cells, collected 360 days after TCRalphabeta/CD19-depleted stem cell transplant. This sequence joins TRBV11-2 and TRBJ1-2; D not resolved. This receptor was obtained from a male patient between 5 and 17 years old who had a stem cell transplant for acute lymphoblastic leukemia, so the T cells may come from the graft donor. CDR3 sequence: CASSPGGYDGYTF. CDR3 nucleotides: TGTGCCAGCAGTCCCGGCGGCTACGATGGCTACACCTTC.